The 22 T cell receptor beta chains in this list originate from one sample, sequenced in a study of cytomegalovirus exposure and HLA in healthy donors. The PCR used 60 Vbeta and 13 Jbeta primers. Using immunoSEQ multiplex PCR, the repertoire was profiled, and TCRdb retains in-frame clones only, with some absent. The repertoire holds roughly 120,000 clones, with around a tenth as singletons. The sequenced sample was PBMCs. These receptors originate from a man aged 25-45 years in good health and CMV-seronegative.

The J gene is TRBJ2-1, the V gene TRBV14; 8 nucleotides agree with TRBD2. The CDR3 has 15 residues. The trim removed 8 bases at V and 6 bases at J, leaving 12 bases unmatched. Germline CDR1 is SGHDN and CDR2 is FVKESK. The DNA of the CDR3 is TGTGCCAGCGCTTCGGTAGCGGGGCTCGGCAATGAGCAGTTCTTC. It translates to CASASVAGLGNEQFF.

This clone occurred a few times. The chain links TRBV11-3 to TRBJ2-7, with a weak D call TRBD2 (5 bases). This CDR3 has 14 amino acids. The V end lost 10 bases, the J end lost 6 bases, and 22 bases lay between the germline ends. CDR1 is SGHNT and CDR2 is YENEEA in the germline V gene. For the CDR3, the DNA is TGTGCCATCGTGAAGTCGGGGAATGTATGCGAGCAGTACTTC. Translation gives CAIVKSGNVCEQYF.

The chain carries TRBV6-6 and TRBJ2-7; 8 nucleotides line up with TRBD1. From germline, CDR1 is MNHNY and CDR2 SVGAGI (reference sequence). The CDR3 contains 13 residues. Trimming took 2 bases from V and 4 from J; bases not matched to a gene: 1. CDR3 sequence reads: CASSYQGAYEQYF. Here the CDR3 DNA reads TGTGCCAGCAGTTACCAGGGGGCGTACGAGCAGTACTTC.

This clone showed up many times. The rearrangement joins TRBV6-5 to TRBJ1-5, with D perhaps matching TRBD1 (6 bases). Germline V gene sequence: CDR1 MNHEY, CDR2 SVGAGI. The V end was cut by 5 bases, the J end by 4 bases, with 9 bases between. The CDR3 runs 13 residues. The chain's CDR3 is CASSGQQNQPQHF. The CDR3 region has the DNA TGTGCCAGCAGTGGACAGCAAAATCAGCCCCAGCATTTT.

This chain links TRBV5-4 with TRBJ1-2; the D gene is possibly TRBD1 (6 bases). CDR3 length equals 14 residues. CDR1 SGHNT and CDR2 YYREEE come from the germline V gene (reference sequence). Trimming pared 3 bases from V and 4 bases from J, leaving 13 bases between. The CDR3 bases are TGTGCCAGCAGCTGGAGGGGGGGGGCCTATGGCTACACCTTC. Translation gives CASSWRGGAYGYTF.

The chain uses TRBV5-1 and TRBJ1-5, with TRBD1 as a possible D gene (6 bases). The CDR3 is 15 amino acids. Germline lookup yields CDR1 SGHRS and CDR2 YFSETQ. V lost 5 bases and J lost 6, with 18 bases in between. The CDR3 reads CASRATGSSGQPQHF. In DNA, the CDR3 is TGCGCCAGCAGGGCGACAGGCTCAAGCGGTCAGCCCCAGCATTTT.

The CDR3 bases are TGTGCCAGCAGACCCGGACTAGCGGGAGGGGAGCAGTTCTTC. Amino acid sequence: CASRPGLAGGEQFF. The chain uses TRBV2 and TRBJ2-1; 15 nucleotides agree with TRBD2. Germline-derived CDR1 and CDR2 are SNHLY and FYNNEI. V shed 6 bases, J shed 10 bases, and the junction held 4 bases outside the gene matches. The CDR3 length is 14 residues. Full variable domain (missing parts from reference TRBV2 and TRBJ2-1): EPEVTQTPSHQVTQMGQEVILRCVPISNHLYFYWYRQILGQKVEFLVSFYNNEISEKSEIFDDQFSVERPDGSNFTLKIRSTKLEDSAMYFCASRPGLAGGEQFFGPGTRLTVL.

This clone has a handful of counts. The gene calls are TRBV7-2 and TRBJ2-5, with D perhaps matching TRBD2 (6 bases). CDR1 SGHTA and CDR2 FQGNSA come from the germline V gene. V gave up 5 bases and J gave up 5 bases, with 12 bases separating them. The CDR3 runs to 13 residues. CDR3 amino acids: CASSPHRGETQYF. For the CDR3, the DNA is TGTGCCAGCAGCCCCCATCGGGGGGAGACCCAGTACTTC.

This clone has a handful of counts. The gene calls are TRBV7-8 and TRBJ1-1, with D possibly TRBD1 on 6 matching bases. The length of the CDR3 is 14 residues. Germline values: CDR1 SGHVS, CDR2 FQNEAQ. V was shortened by 5 bases and J by 5 bases, with 15 bases between the two germline ends. DNA of the CDR3: TGTGCCAGCAGCCCGCAGGGGTGGGGGACTGAAGCTTTCTTT. As protein: CASSPQGWGTEAFF.

This clone turned up a few times. A read error may account for a junction end that differs from germline. The chain employs TRBV6-5 and TRBJ1-2; the D gene is possibly TRBD1 (6 bases). The CDR3 has 13 residues. Germline V gene sequence: CDR1 MNHEY, CDR2 SVGAGI. CDR3 DNA sequence: TGTGCCGGCAGTCTCGACAGGAACTATGGCTACACCTTC. Amino acids: CAGSLDRNYGYTF.

The rearrangement uses TRBV7-6 and TRBJ2-5; 9 bases line up with TRBD1. This CDR3 is built from 15 residues. In germline, CDR1 is SGHVS, CDR2 FNYEAQ. V dropped 1 base and J dropped 2; count of bases not matched to a gene: 2. In nucleotides, the CDR3 is TGTGCCAGCAGCTTAGTTGGGACAGGGCAAGAGACCCAGTACTTC. Residues: CASSLVGTGQETQYF.

This clone turned up a few times. The chain employs TRBV7-2 and TRBJ2-1; the match to TRBD2 covers 7 bases. This CDR3 has 15 amino acids. The germline V gene encodes CDR1 SGHTA and CDR2 FQGNSA. V shed 5 bases and J 9 bases; nucleotides not matched to a gene: 13. CDR3 DNA: TGTGCCAGCAGCCCAGGACTAGGATGGGGGACTGAGCAGTTCTTC. Its translation is CASSPGLGWGTEQFF.

There are a few counts of this clone. This chain links TRBV6-5 with TRBJ1-6; 10 nucleotides line up with TRBD1. The CDR3 spans 15 residues. Trimming removed 2 bases from V and 9 bases from J; junction bases left unmatched: 4. Per germline, CDR1 MNHEY and CDR2 SVGAGI. The CDR3 nucleotides are TGTGCCAGCAGTTACCGGGGGACAGGGGTTTCACCCCTCCACTTT. It specifies CASSYRGTGVSPLHF.

The V gene is TRBV19, the J gene TRBJ1-6; no reliable D call. The CDR3 extends over 15 amino acids. V was pared by 3 bases and J by 3 bases, with 9 bases between. Germline lookup yields CDR1 LNHDA and CDR2 SQIVND (reference sequence). CDR3 in amino acids: CASSMEVNYNSPLHF. The CDR3 region has the DNA TGTGCCAGTAGTATGGAGGTGAACTATAATTCACCCCTCCACTTT.

This clone showed up just a few times. This chain links TRBV4-1 with TRBJ2-5; 8 bases fit TRBD2. CDR1 MGHRA and CDR2 YSYEKL come from the germline V gene. J was trimmed by 5 bases and V by 3 bases; bases with no gene match: 11. This CDR3 contains 16 residues. DNA for the CDR3: TGCGCCAGCAGCCAGGGAAACGGGGGGGCCTGGGAGACCCAGTACTTC. Translated, it gives CASSQGNGGAWETQYF.

The J gene is TRBJ1-4, the V gene TRBV29-1, with unresolved D. The CDR3 runs to 13 residues. The ends were cut back, 2 bases at V and 2 bases at J, with 6 bases in the middle. Germline V gene data show CDR1 as SQVTM and CDR2 as ANQGSEA. CDR3 sequence reads: CSVETRTNEKLFF. In DNA form, the CDR3 reads TGCAGCGTTGAAACACGTACTAATGAAAAACTGTTTTTT.

This chain uses TRBV2 with TRBJ1-3; TRBD1 might be the D (5 bases). V lost 6 bases, J lost 8 bases, and 14 bases lay in between. The germline V gene has CDR1 SNHLY and CDR2 FYNNEI. The CDR3 spans 13 residues. CDR3 residues: CASRARTPYTIYF. The DNA of the CDR3 is TGTGCCAGCAGGGCTAGGACACCCTACACCATATATTTT.

With respect to this clone: A junction boundary mismatches the germline segment, possibly from a read error. V usage is TRBV7-7 and J usage is TRBJ1-1; no clear D gene. The CDR3 length is 13 residues. CDR1 SSHAT and CDR2 FNYEAQ come from the germline V gene (reference sequence). CDR3 sequence reads: CASSLSDSAEAFF. The CDR3 nucleotides are TGTGCTAGCAGCTTATCGGACTCTGCTGAAGCTTTCTTT.

The V and J genes are TRBV28 and TRBJ2-5; TRBD1 agrees at 10 bases. Germline-derived CDR1 and CDR2 are MDHEN and SYDVKM. The V and J ends lost 6 bases and 3 bases, in that order; junction bases with no gene match: 10. This CDR3 region has 16 residues. The DNA of the CDR3 is TGTGCCAGCAGGGACCGGGACAGGGGCCGTGAAGAGACCCAGTACTTC. Residues: CASRDRDRGREETQYF.

On this clone: Sequence at one end of the junction differs from germline and may be a read error. DNA for the CDR3: TGTGCCAGAAGCTTGGTACAGGACACTGAAGCTTTCTTT. Protein: CARSLVQDTEAFF. The chain couples TRBV5-6 to TRBJ1-1, with a possible D match to TRBD1 (5 bases). There are 13 residues in the CDR3. The germline V gene has CDR1 SGHDT and CDR2 YYEEEE.

The V and J genes are TRBV5-1 and TRBJ2-3, with D perhaps TRBD1 (6 bases). The CDR3 covers 14 residues. Germline V gene data show CDR1 as SGHRS and CDR2 as YFSETQ. V was cut by 5 bases and J by 2 bases, with 12 bases left in between. CDR3 coding DNA: TGCGCCAGCAGGGACAGTTCCCTCACAGATACGCAGTATTTT. As protein: CASRDSSLTDTQYF.

This clone was counted a few times. The rearrangement joins TRBV25-1 to TRBJ2-7, with D perhaps TRBD1 (6 bases). Germline-derived CDR1 and CDR2 are MGHDK and SYGVNS. This CDR3 is 15 amino acids long. V lost 5 bases, J lost 5 bases, and 19 bases lay in between. The CDR3 is CASSPRTRQENEQYF. The CDR3 nucleotides read TGTGCCAGCAGTCCCAGGACCCGACAGGAGAACGAGCAGTACTTC.